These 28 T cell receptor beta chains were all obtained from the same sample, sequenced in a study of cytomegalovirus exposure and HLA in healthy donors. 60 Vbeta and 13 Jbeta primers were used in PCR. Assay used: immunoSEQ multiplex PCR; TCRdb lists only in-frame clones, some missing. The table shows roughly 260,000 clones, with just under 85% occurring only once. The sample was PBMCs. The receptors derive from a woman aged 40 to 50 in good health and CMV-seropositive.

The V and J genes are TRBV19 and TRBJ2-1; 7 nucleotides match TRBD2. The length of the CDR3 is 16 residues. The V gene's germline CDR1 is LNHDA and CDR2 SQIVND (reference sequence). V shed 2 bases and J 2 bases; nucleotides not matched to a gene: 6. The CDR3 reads CASSIQGGRAYNEQFF. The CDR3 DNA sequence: TGTGCCAGTAGTATACAGGGCGGGAGAGCCTACAATGAGCAGTTCTTC.

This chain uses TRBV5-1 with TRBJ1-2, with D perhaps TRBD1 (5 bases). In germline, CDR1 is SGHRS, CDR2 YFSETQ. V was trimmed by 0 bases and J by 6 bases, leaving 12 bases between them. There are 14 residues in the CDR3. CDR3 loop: CASSLGGPAHGYTF. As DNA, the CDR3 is TGCGCCAGCAGCTTGGGGGGCCCTGCCCATGGCTACACCTTC. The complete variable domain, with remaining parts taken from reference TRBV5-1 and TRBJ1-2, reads KAGVTQTPRYLIKTRGQQVTLSCSPISGHRSVSWYQQTPGQGLQFLFEYFSETQRNKGNFPGRFSGRQFSNSRSEMNVSTLELGDSALYLCASSLGGPAHGYTFGSGTRLTVV.

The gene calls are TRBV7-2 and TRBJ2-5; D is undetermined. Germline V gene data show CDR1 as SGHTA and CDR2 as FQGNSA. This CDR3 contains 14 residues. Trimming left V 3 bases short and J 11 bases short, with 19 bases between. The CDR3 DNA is TGTGCCAGCAGCTTCGATTATACCGGCTACGGGCAGTACTTC. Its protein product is CASSFDYTGYGQYF. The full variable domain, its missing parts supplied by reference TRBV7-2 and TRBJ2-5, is GAGVSQSPSNKVTEKGKDVELRCDPISGHTALYWYRQSLGQGLEFLIYFQGNSAPDKSGLPSDRFSAERTGGSVSTLTIQRTQQEDSAVYLCASSFDYTGYGQYFGPGTRLLVL.

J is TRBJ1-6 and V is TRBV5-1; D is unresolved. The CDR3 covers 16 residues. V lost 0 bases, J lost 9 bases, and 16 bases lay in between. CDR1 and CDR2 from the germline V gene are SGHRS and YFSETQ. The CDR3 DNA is TGCGCCAGCAGCTTGGCCGGACCGGGATTGGGTTCACCCCTCCACTTT. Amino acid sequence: CASSLAGPGLGSPLHF.

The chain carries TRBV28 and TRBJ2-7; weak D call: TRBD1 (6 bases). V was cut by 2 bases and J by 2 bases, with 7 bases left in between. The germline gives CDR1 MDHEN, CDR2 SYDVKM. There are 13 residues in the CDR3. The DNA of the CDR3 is TGTGCCAGCAGTTTAAACAGGGCCTACGAGCAGTACTTC. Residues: CASSLNRAYEQYF. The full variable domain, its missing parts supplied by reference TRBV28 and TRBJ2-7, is DVKVTQSSRYLVKRTGEKVFLECVQDMDHENMFWYRQDPGLGLRLIYFSYDVKMKEKGDIPEGYSVSREKKERFSLILESASTNQTSMYLCASSLNRAYEQYFGPGTRLTVT.

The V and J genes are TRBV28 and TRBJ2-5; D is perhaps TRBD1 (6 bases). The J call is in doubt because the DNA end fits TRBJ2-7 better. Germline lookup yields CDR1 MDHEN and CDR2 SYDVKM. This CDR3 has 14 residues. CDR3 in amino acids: CASSFEGQSYEQYF. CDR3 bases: TGTGCCAGCAGTTTTGAAGGACAGTCCTACGAGCAGTACTTC.

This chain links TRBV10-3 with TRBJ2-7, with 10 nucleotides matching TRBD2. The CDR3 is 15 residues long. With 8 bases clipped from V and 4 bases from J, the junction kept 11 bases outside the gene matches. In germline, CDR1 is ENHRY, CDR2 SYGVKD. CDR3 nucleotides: TGTGCCATCGGCAATGGACTAGCGGACAATTACGAGCAGTACTTC. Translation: CAIGNGLADNYEQYF.

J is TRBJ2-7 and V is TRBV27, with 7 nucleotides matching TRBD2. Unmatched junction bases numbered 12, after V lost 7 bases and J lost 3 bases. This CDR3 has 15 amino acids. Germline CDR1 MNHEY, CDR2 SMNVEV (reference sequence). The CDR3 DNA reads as TGTGCCAGCACACGGGCGGGGGTTGGGATCTACGAGCAGTACTTC. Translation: CASTRAGVGIYEQYF.

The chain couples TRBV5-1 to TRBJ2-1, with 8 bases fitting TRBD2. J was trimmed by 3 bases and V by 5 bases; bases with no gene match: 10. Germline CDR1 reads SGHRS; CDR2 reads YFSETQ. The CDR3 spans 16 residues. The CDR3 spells CASREASGSYYNEQFF. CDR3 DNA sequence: TGCGCCAGCAGGGAAGCCAGCGGGAGTTACTACAATGAGCAGTTCTTC.

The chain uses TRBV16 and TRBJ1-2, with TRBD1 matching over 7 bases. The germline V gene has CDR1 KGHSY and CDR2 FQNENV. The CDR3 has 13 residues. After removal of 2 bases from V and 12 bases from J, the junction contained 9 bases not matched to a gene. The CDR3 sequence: CASSQARGGTDTF. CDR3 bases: TGTGCCAGCAGCCAAGCAAGAGGGGGCACGGACACCTTC.

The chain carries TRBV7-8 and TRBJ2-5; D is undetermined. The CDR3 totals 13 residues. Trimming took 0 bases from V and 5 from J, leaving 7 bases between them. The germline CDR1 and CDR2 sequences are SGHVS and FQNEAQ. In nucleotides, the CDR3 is TGTGCCAGCAGCTTAGCAGTAGTGGAGACCCAGTACTTC. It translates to CASSLAVVETQYF.

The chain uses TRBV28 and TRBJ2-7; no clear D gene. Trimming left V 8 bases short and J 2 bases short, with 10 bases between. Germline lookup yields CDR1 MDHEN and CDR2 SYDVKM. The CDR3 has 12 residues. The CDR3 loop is CASVHYPYEQYF. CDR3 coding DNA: TGTGCCAGCGTTCACTATCCCTACGAGCAGTACTTC.

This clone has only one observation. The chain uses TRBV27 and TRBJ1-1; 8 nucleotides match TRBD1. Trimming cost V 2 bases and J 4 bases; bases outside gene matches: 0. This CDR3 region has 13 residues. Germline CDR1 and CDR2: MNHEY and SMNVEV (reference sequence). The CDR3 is CASSLTGGTEAFF. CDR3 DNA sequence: TGTGCCAGCAGTTTAACAGGGGGCACTGAAGCTTTCTTT.

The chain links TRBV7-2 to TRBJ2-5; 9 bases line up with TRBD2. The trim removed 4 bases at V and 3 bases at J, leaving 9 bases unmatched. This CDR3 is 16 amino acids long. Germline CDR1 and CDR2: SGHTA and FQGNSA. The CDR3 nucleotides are TGTGCCAGCAGCTCCCGGACTAGCGTGTATGAAGAGACCCAGTACTTC. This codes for CASSSRTSVYEETQYF.

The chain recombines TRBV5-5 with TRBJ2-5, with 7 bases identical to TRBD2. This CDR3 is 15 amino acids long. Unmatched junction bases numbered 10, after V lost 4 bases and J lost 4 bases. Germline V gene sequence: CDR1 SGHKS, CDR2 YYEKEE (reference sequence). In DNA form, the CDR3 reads TGTGCCAGCAGCGTATTCACTAGCGACAGAGAGACCCAGTACTTC. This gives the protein CASSVFTSDRETQYF.

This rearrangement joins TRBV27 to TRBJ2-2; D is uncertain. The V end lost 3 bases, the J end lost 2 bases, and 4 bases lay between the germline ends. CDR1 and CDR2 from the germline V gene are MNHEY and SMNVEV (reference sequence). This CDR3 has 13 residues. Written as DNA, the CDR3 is TGTGCCAGCAGTTTTAGCAACACCGGGGAGCTGTTTTTT. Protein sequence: CASSFSNTGELFF.

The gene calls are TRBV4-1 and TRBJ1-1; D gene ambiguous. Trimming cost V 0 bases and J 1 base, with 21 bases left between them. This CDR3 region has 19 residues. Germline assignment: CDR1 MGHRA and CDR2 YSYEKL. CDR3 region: CASSQDRRRQRNKNTEAFF. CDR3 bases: TGCGCCAGCAGCCAAGATAGGAGGAGGCAGAGAAACAAGAACACTGAAGCTTTCTTT.

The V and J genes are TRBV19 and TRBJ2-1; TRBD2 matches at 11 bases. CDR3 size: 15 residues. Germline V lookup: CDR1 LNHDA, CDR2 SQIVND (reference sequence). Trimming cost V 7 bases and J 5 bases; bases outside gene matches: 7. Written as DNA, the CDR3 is TGTGCCAGTACCATGGGGACTAGCGGTAACAATGAGCAGTTCTTC. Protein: CASTMGTSGNNEQFF.

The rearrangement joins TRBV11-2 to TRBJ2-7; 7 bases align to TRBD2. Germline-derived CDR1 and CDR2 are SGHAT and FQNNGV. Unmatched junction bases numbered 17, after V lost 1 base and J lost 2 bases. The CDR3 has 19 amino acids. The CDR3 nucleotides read TGTGCCAGCAGCTTAGCGCAGGCGGGGGTAGCGGATCATCCCTACGAGCAGTACTTC. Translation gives CASSLAQAGVADHPYEQYF.

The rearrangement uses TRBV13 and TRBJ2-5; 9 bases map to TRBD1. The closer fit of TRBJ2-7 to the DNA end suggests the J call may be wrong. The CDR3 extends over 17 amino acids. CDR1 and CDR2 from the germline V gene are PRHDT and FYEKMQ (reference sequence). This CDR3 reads CASSHSSDRGKTYEQYF. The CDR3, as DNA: TGTGCCAGCAGCCACAGCTCAGACAGGGGGAAAACCTACGAGCAGTACTTC.

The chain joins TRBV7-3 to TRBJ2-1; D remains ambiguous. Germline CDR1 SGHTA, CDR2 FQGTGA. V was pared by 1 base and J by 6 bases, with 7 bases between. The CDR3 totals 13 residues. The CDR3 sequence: CASSLMPGNEQFF. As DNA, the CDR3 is TGTGCCAGCAGCTTAATGCCGGGCAATGAGCAGTTCTTC.

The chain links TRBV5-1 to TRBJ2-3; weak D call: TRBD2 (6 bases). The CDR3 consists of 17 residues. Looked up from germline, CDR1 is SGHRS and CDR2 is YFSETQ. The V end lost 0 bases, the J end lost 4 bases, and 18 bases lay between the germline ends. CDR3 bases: TGCGCCAGCAGCTTGGGCTATGGGCTAGCGAACGCAGATACGCAGTATTTT. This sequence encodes CASSLGYGLANADTQYF.

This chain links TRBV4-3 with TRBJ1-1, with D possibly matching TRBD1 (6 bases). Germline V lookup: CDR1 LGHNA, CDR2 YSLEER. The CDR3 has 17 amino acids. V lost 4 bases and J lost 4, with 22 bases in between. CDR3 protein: CASSPSGGASSGTEAFF. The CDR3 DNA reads TGCGCCAGCAGCCCGTCGGGGGGGGCAAGTAGTGGCACTGAAGCTTTCTTT.

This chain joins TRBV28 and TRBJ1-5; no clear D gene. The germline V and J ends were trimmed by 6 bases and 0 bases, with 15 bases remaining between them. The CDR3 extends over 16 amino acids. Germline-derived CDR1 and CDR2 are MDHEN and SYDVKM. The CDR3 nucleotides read TGTGCCAGCAGATTCGGGAGGGCCTATAGCAATCAGCCCCAGCATTTT. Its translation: CASRFGRAYSNQPQHF.

CDR3 DNA sequence: TGTGCCTGGCGACTAGCGGGTCCATCCTACGAGCAGTACTTC. Amino acids: CAWRLAGPSYEQYF. The V gene is TRBV30, the J gene TRBJ2-7; TRBD2 aligns across 10 bases. Per germline, CDR1 GTSNPN and CDR2 SVGIG (reference sequence). The V and J ends lost 5 bases and 1 base, in that order; junction bases with no gene match: 5. The CDR3 sequence is 14 residues long.

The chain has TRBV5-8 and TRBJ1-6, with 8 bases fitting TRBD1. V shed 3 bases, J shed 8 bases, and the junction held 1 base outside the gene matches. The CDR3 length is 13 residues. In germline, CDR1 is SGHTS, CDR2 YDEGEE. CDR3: CASSWGQDSPLHF. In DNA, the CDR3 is TGTGCCAGCAGCTGGGGACAGGATTCACCCCTCCACTTT.

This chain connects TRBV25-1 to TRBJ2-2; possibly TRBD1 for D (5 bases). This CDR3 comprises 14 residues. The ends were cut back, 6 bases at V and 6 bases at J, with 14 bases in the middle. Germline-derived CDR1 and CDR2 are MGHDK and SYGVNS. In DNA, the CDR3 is TGTGCCAGCAGAGCCCAGGGTTCGGCCGGGGAGCTGTTTTTT. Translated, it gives CASRAQGSAGELFF.

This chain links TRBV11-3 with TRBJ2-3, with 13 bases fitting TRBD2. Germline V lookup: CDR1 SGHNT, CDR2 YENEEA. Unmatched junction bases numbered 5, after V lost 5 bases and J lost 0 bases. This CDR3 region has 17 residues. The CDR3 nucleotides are TGTGCCAGCAGCCCAGGGACTAGCGGGAAAAGCACAGATACGCAGTATTTT. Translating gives CASSPGTSGKSTDTQYF.